Below, 29 T cell receptor beta chains from the same sample are listed, as sequenced in a study of blood T cell repertoires in COVID-19. The method was immunoSEQ multiplex PCR; TCRdb's version includes in-frame clones alone and lacks a portion of them. Of 100,000 to 120,000 clones listed, 90% were seen once; the top ten hold 4.6%. Sequencing used peripheral blood. These receptors came from a woman in her 50s with acute or convalescent COVID-19.

The rearrangement links TRBV6-5 to TRBJ1-1, with D perhaps TRBD1 (6 bases). This CDR3 contains 13 residues. Trimming took off 6 bases at V and 5 bases at J, with 13 bases between the two ends. Germline-derived CDR1 and CDR2 are MNHEY and SVGAGI. This CDR3 reads CASSLDRRTEAFF. The DNA of the CDR3 is TGTGCCAGCAGCCTGGACAGACGAACTGAAGCTTTCTTT.

The count of this clone is one. J is TRBJ1-2 and V is TRBV10-3, with D maybe TRBD1 (5 bases). The CDR3 is 12 amino acids. The V gene's germline CDR1 is ENHRY and CDR2 SYGVKD. The germline V and J ends were trimmed by 5 bases and 1 base, with 5 bases remaining between them. CDR3 protein: CAISQGNYGYTF. CDR3 DNA: TGTGCCATCAGTCAGGGTAACTATGGCTACACCTTC.

The chain joins TRBV28 to TRBJ2-1; D is unresolved. Germline V gene data show CDR1 as MDHEN and CDR2 as SYDVKM. CDR3 length: 11 amino acids. Trimming removed 5 bases from V and 5 bases from J, with 4 bases in between. The CDR3 sequence: CASSIDNEQFF. The CDR3 DNA follows: TGTGCCAGCAGTATAGACAATGAGCAGTTCTTC. Full variable domain (rest looked up from reference TRBV28 and TRBJ2-1): DVKVTQSSRYLVKRTGEKVFLECVQDMDHENMFWYRQDPGLGLRLIYFSYDVKMKEKGDIPEGYSVSREKKERFSLILESASTNQTSMYLCASSIDNEQFFGPGTRLTVL.

This chain connects TRBV5-1 to TRBJ2-3, with D possibly being TRBD2 (6 bases). CDR1 SGHRS and CDR2 YFSETQ come from the germline V gene. With 5 bases removed from V and 0 bases from J, the gap between germline ends came to 10 bases. CDR3 length: 14 residues. The chain's CDR3 is CASRRDFSTDTQYF. CDR3 coding DNA: TGCGCCAGCAGGAGGGACTTTAGCACAGATACGCAGTATTTT.

In its sample, this clone was seen once. The chain couples TRBV20-1 to TRBJ1-2; D perhaps matches TRBD1 (6 bases). V was cut by 3 bases and J by 6 bases, with 17 bases left in between. From germline, CDR1 is DFQATT and CDR2 SNEGSKA (reference sequence). The CDR3 spans 14 residues. CDR3 sequence reads: CSASWPQGTNGYTF. DNA for the CDR3: TGCAGTGCTAGTTGGCCCCAGGGGACGAATGGCTACACCTTC.

The chain combines TRBV28 with TRBJ1-1, with D perhaps TRBD1 (5 bases). Trimming took 2 bases from V and 10 from J, leaving 14 bases between them. The CDR3 spans 13 residues. Germline assignment: CDR1 MDHEN and CDR2 SYDVKM. The CDR3 reads CASSLGGGASAFF. CDR3 nucleotide sequence: TGTGCCAGCAGTTTAGGCGGGGGAGCTTCAGCTTTCTTT.

The rearrangement links TRBV7-9 to TRBJ1-1; D is perhaps TRBD1 (6 bases). V was shortened by 4 bases and J by 5 bases, with 17 bases between the two germline ends. This CDR3 comprises 15 residues. Germline loops: CDR1 SEHNR, CDR2 FQNEAQ (reference sequence). The CDR3: CASSSYPRGSTEAFF. CDR3 nucleotide sequence: TGTGCCAGCAGCTCCTACCCCAGGGGAAGTACTGAAGCTTTCTTT.

The rearrangement links TRBV23-1 to TRBJ1-4; 8 nucleotides align to TRBD1. TRBV23-1 is identified as an open reading frame with a role that is uncertain. The CDR3 consists of 12 residues. V trimming: 3 bases; J trimming: 12 bases; junction bases outside the gene matches: 3. The CDR3 DNA follows: TGCGCCAGCAGTCACCTACAGGGGGAACTGTTTTTT. Translation: CASSHLQGELFF.

This rearrangement joins TRBV6-5 to TRBJ2-2, with 8 bases identical to TRBD1. Trimming took 5 bases from V and 7 from J; bases not matched to a gene: 9. Looked up from germline, CDR1 is MNHEY and CDR2 is SVGAGI. The CDR3 is 15 residues long. The CDR3 is CASSPGDRLHGELFF. The DNA of the CDR3 is TGTGCCAGCAGTCCAGGGGACAGGTTGCACGGGGAGCTGTTTTTT.

The genes are TRBV24-1 and TRBJ2-7, with TRBD2 identical over 8 bases. This CDR3 contains 14 residues. Germline V lookup: CDR1 KGHDR, CDR2 SFDVKD. J was trimmed by 4 bases and V by 3 bases; bases with no gene match: 4. CDR3 protein: CATSDPKRGYEQYF. Here the CDR3 DNA reads TGTGCCACCAGTGATCCTAAGCGGGGGTACGAGCAGTACTTC.

The chain uses TRBV5-6 and TRBJ1-5; TRBD1 aligns across 9 bases. CDR1 is SGHDT and CDR2 is YYEEEE in the germline V gene. V lost 4 bases, J lost 5 bases, and 4 bases stayed unmatched. This CDR3 spans 14 amino acids. CDR3 DNA: TGTGCCAGCAGCAACCGGGACAGGGATCAGCCCCAGCATTTT. Translating gives CASSNRDRDQPQHF.

J is TRBJ2-5 and V is TRBV11-2; D gene unclear. V lost 8 bases and J lost 2, with 6 bases in between. The CDR3 loop spans 11 amino acids. Germline-derived CDR1 and CDR2 are SGHAT and FQNNGV. The CDR3 bases are TGTGCCAGCTTGCGGCAAGAGACCCAGTACTTC. Amino acids: CASLRQETQYF.

CDR3 protein: CASSSRGGNEKLFF. DNA of the CDR3: TGTGCCAGTAGTTCCCGGGGGGGCAATGAAAAACTGTTTTTT. This chain links TRBV19 with TRBJ1-4; TRBD1 might be the D (6 bases). CDR1 is LNHDA, CDR2 SQIVND, per germline (reference sequence). The CDR3 contains 14 residues. V was clipped by 5 bases and J by 5 bases, with 12 bases between them. Complete variable domain (other parts from reference TRBV19 and TRBJ1-4): DGGITQSPKYLFRKEGQNVTLSCEQNLNHDAMYWYRQDPGQGLRLIYYSQIVNDFQKGDIAEGYSVSREKKESFPLTVTSAQKNPTAFYLCASSSRGGNEKLFFGSGTQLSVL.

The chain links TRBV6-5 to TRBJ1-5; 7 bases align to TRBD1. The CDR3 has 13 amino acids. With 2 bases clipped from V and 16 bases from J, the junction kept 11 bases outside the gene matches. The V gene's germline CDR1 is MNHEY and CDR2 SVGAGI. The DNA for the CDR3 is TGTGCCAGCAGTTACCAACGACAGGGACCCTACCATTTT. This gives the protein CASSYQRQGPYHF.

The rearrangement joins TRBV27 to TRBJ2-1, with TRBD2 identical over 9 bases. CDR1 is MNHEY and CDR2 is SMNVEV in the germline V gene (reference sequence). This CDR3 spans 19 amino acids. J lost 0 bases, V lost 0 bases, and 9 bases had no gene match. The CDR3 nucleotides are TGTGCCAGCAGTTTATCGATTGGGGCGGGACTAGCCTCCTACAATGAGCAGTTCTTC. This sequence encodes CASSLSIGAGLASYNEQFF.

The CDR3 DNA reads as TGTGCCAGTAGTATTGGGACAGGGGTTCTCAACTATGGCTACACCTTC. Protein sequence: CASSIGTGVLNYGYTF. This sequence joins TRBV19 and TRBJ1-2, with TRBD1 identical over 10 bases. With V trimmed by 3 bases and J by 2 bases, 6 bases remained unmatched. The CDR3 contains 16 residues. Germline CDR1 LNHDA, CDR2 SQIVND (reference sequence). The variable domain in full, completed from reference TRBV19 and TRBJ1-2, reads DGGITQSPKYLFRKEGQNVTLSCEQNLNHDAMYWYRQDPGQGLRLIYYSQIVNDFQKGDIAEGYSVSREKKESFPLTVTSAQKNPTAFYLCASSIGTGVLNYGYTFGSGTRLTVV.

The chain recombines TRBV7-9 with TRBJ2-7; D perhaps matches TRBD1 (8 bases). This CDR3 region has 17 residues. V was trimmed by 3 bases and J by 4 bases, leaving 22 bases between them. Germline CDR1 reads SEHNR; CDR2 reads FQNEAQ (reference sequence). The DNA of the CDR3 is TGTGCCAGCAGCTTGTTTTTTCGGGAGGACAGGGCATACGAGCAGTACTTC. As protein: CASSLFFREDRAYEQYF.

The chain is built from TRBV5-6 and TRBJ2-7; a weak D match, TRBD2 (6 bases). The CDR3 runs to 13 residues. Germline CDR1 reads SGHDT; CDR2 reads YYEEEE. V lost 1 base, J lost 4 bases, and 9 bases lay in between. CDR3 DNA sequence: TGTGCCAGCAGCTTGACGGCGGGATACGAGCAGTACTTC. Translating it yields CASSLTAGYEQYF.

CDR3 amino acids: CAWSLGAGVSYGYTF. CDR3 nucleotide sequence: TGTGCCTGGAGTTTGGGTGCAGGGGTGTCCTATGGCTACACCTTC. V usage is TRBV30 and J usage is TRBJ1-2; the D gene is possibly TRBD1 (6 bases). Deletions cut 2 bases from V and 4 bases from J, with 17 bases between. Germline V CDR1 and CDR2: GTSNPN, SVGIG (reference sequence). CDR3 length: 15 residues.

The V call is TRBV28, the J call TRBJ1-2; maybe TRBD1 (5 bases). CDR1 is MDHEN and CDR2 is SYDVKM in the germline V gene. This CDR3 is 13 amino acids long. Trimming took 5 bases from V and 4 from J, leaving 11 bases between them. The CDR3 spells CASSVNRFYGYTF. The CDR3 DNA reads as TGTGCCAGCAGTGTAAACAGGTTCTATGGCTACACCTTC.

This rearrangement joins TRBV5-5 to TRBJ1-2; 8 bases align to TRBD1. The junction had 11 bases not matched to a gene; V was cut back by 4 bases and J by 6 bases. CDR1 is SGHKS, CDR2 YYEKEE, per germline (reference sequence). This CDR3 spans 15 amino acids. This CDR3 is CASSRPDRVTDGYTF. CDR3 DNA sequence: TGTGCCAGCAGCCGACCGGACAGGGTGACGGATGGCTACACCTTC.

The chain employs TRBV10-3 and TRBJ1-6, with 9 positions matching TRBD1. CDR3 length: 12 amino acids. The germline V gene encodes CDR1 ENHRY and CDR2 SYGVKD. V lost 11 bases and J lost 8; bases outside the gene matches: 4. The CDR3 DNA reads TGTGCCGGCCGGGACAGGGATTCACCCCTCCACTTT. It translates to CAGRDRDSPLHF.

The chain couples TRBV6-5 to TRBJ1-3; D may be TRBD1 (5 bases). CDR3 length equals 15 residues. CDR1 MNHEY and CDR2 SVGAGI come from the germline V gene. V was clipped by 6 bases and J by 4 bases, with 16 bases between them. As DNA, the CDR3 is TGTGCCAGCAGCCCCTATCAGGGTAGAGGAAACACCATATATTTT. It translates to CASSPYQGRGNTIYF.

This clone was detected only once. The chain recombines TRBV6-5 with TRBJ1-4; no clear D. Germline V gene lookup returns CDR1 MNHEY and CDR2 SVGAGI. V was clipped by 6 bases and J by 3 bases, with 8 bases between them. The CDR3 contains 13 residues. The CDR3, as DNA: TGTGCCAGCAGAGGCAGCGCTAATGAAAAACTGTTTTTT. This encodes CASRGSANEKLFF.

This chain joins TRBV28 and TRBJ2-7; tentatively, D is TRBD1 (6 bases). The CDR3 covers 12 residues. The germline V gene encodes CDR1 MDHEN and CDR2 SYDVKM. V was clipped by 5 bases and J by 3 bases, with 8 bases between them. The CDR3 nucleotides are TGTGCCAGCAGTAAACAGGGCTACGAGCAGTACTTC. It encodes CASSKQGYEQYF. The whole variable domain, remainder taken from reference TRBV28 and TRBJ2-7, is DVKVTQSSRYLVKRTGEKVFLECVQDMDHENMFWYRQDPGLGLRLIYFSYDVKMKEKGDIPEGYSVSREKKERFSLILESASTNQTSMYLCASSKQGYEQYFGPGTRLTVT.

J is TRBJ2-1 and V is TRBV12-3 or TRBV12-4; 9 nucleotides line up with TRBD2. The CDR3 sequence is 13 residues long. The ends lost 7 bases at V and 5 bases at J; junction bases unmatched: 3. CDR3 sequence reads: CASTGLANNEQFF. CDR3 DNA: TGTGCCAGCACGGGACTAGCCAACAATGAGCAGTTCTTC.

The count of this clone is one. V and J are TRBV7-2 and TRBJ1-3; D is perhaps TRBD1 (6 bases). Germline CDR1 SGHTA, CDR2 FQGNSA. The V end was cut by 6 bases, the J end by 7 bases, with 10 bases between. The CDR3 totals 12 residues. CDR3 protein: CASSATGNTIYF. CDR3 coding DNA: TGTGCCAGCAGTGCTACAGGGAACACCATATATTTT.

The V gene is TRBV7-9, the J gene TRBJ2-7; the match to TRBD1 covers 9 bases. This CDR3 spans 15 amino acids. J lost 2 bases, V lost 6 bases, and 8 bases had no gene match. The germline V gene has CDR1 SEHNR and CDR2 FQNEAQ (reference sequence). Written as DNA, the CDR3 is TGTGCCAGCAGACAGGGGACAGGGCTTACCTACGAGCAGTACTTC. It yields the protein CASRQGTGLTYEQYF.

The chain uses TRBV6-6 and TRBJ2-1; the D gene is possibly TRBD2 (6 bases). V dropped 7 bases and J dropped 5 bases, with 12 bases sitting between them. The CDR3 length is 13 residues. CDR1 and CDR2 from the germline V gene are MNHNY and SVGAGI (reference sequence). The CDR3 DNA sequence: TGTGCCAGCACCCGGACTACTAACAATGAGCAGTTCTTC. Its protein is CASTRTTNNEQFF.